This TCR beta chain was profiled in a study of cytomegalovirus exposure and HLA in healthy donors. The PCR was carried out with 60 Vbeta primers and 13 Jbeta primers. Libraries were prepared by immunoSEQ multiplex PCR; TCRdb keeps only in-frame clonotypes and omits some of them. The sample consists of some 170,000 clones, about four fifths of them appearing once. V was pared by 5 bases and J by 3 bases, with 13 bases between. Germline-derived CDR1 and CDR2 are SSHAT and FNYEAQ (reference sequence). CDR3 length equals 15 residues. The clonotype was recovered from a woman in her late teens or twenties in good health and CMV-seropositive. Sequenced input: PBMCs. The chain links TRBV7-7 to TRBJ1-4; D unclear. In nucleotides, the CDR3 is TGTGCCAGCAGCCCTTCACGGCAGGCTAATGAAAAACTGTTTTTT. Translated: CASSPSRQANEKLFF.